The subject of this entry is one TCR beta chain. Original processing methods: Researchers report that nucleated cell counts were estimated from reference gene primer amplification. Repertoires were generated with immunoSEQ multiplex PCR, while TCRdb's copy carries only in-frame clones and drops some. V and J calls and clone size come straight from that table; D and trimming were deduced from the DNA. The data hold 180,000 or so clones, with roughly 80% observed a single time. The sample comes from a study of blood T cell repertoires in COVID-19. The sample comprised PBMCs or T cells enriched from blood (not recorded which). This receptor was taken from a man aged 45-65 years who had recovered from COVID-19.

This CDR3 is CSSGAGTEAFF. The CDR3 nucleotides read TGCAGCTCAGGGGCAGGGACTGAAGCTTTCTTT. This chain links TRBV20-1 with TRBJ1-1; a weak D match, TRBD1 (6 bases). Germline V gene lookup returns CDR1 DFQATT and CDR2 SNEGSKA (reference sequence). This CDR3 contains 11 residues.